This T cell receptor (beta chain) was profiled in a study of response to subunit inactivated influenza vaccine. Findings and limits, study-wide: Authors suggested seasonal influenza vaccinations each recruit few new T cells.

Germline lookup yields CDR1 SNHLY and CDR2 FYNNEI. CDR3 size: 15 residues. Trimming took off 4 bases at V and 0 bases at J, with 10 bases between the two ends. TCRdb used MiXCR to reprocess the RT-PCR reads, holding one entry per CDR3 protein. Here the sample spans 500,000 to 550,000 distinct CDR3 sequences, 7.6% being singletons. This clonotype has a handful of counts. What it binds is not known. Sequences were derived from PBMCs from blood, sampled around 25 months after vaccination. This receptor was taken from a man aged 50 to 69 who received an inactivated influenza vaccine. V gene TRBV2 combines with J gene TRBJ2-1; D remains ambiguous. CDR3 amino acids: CASSVKSSSYNEQFF. Written as DNA, the CDR3 is TGTGCCAGCAGTGTCAAGTCTAGCTCCTACAATGAGCAGTTCTTC.